The 11 T cell receptor beta chains presented below share a single source sample, sequenced in a study of CD8+ T cells in alopecia areata. Specified treatment: oral pan-JAK inhibitor, 5-10 mg twice daily. Investigators isolated RNA and reverse transcribed it into cDNA to act as the sequencing template. The table came from immunoSEQ multiplex PCR; TCRdb's copy has only in-frame clones and leaves some out. The data contain 110,000 or so clones, approximately 55% of them singletons. Sample: CD4+ T cells sorted from blood, taken at week 24, from a patient treated with tofacitinib. The receptor set was obtained from a human donor with alopecia areata.

The chain couples TRBV6-6 to TRBJ1-1; D not resolved. CDR3 length: 11 residues. Germline V CDR1 and CDR2: MNHNY, SVGAGI (reference sequence). V was trimmed by 2 bases and J by 7 bases, leaving 5 bases between them. CDR3 in DNA: TGTGCCAGCAGTTACCAGCATGAAGCTTTCTTT. Translation gives CASSYQHEAFF.

This clone was counted only a few times. The CDR3, as DNA: TGTGCCTGGACCACCGGGGGACATTATAATTCACCCCTCCACTTT. As protein: CAWTTGGHYNSPLHF. The chain uses TRBV30 and TRBJ1-6, with a tentative D call TRBD1 (6 bases). Trimming removed 4 bases from V and 4 bases from J, with 14 bases in between. The CDR3 is 15 residues long. Germline lookup yields CDR1 GTSNPN and CDR2 SVGIG (reference sequence).

This clone came up a few times. This sequence joins TRBV4-2 and TRBJ1-5; TRBD1 matches 7 bases. The CDR3 has 16 amino acids. Germline V gives CDR1 LGHNA, CDR2 YNFKEQ. The J segment lost 3 bases and the V segment lost 2 bases, leaving 7 bases of the junction unmatched. This chain's CDR3 is CASSQSGQVNNQPQHF. The DNA for the CDR3 is TGTGCCAGCAGCCAATCAGGACAGGTCAACAATCAGCCCCAGCATTTT.

The rearrangement joins TRBV5-1 to TRBJ1-1; D call uncertain. This CDR3 is built from 13 residues. The V end was cut by 6 bases, the J end by 0 bases, with 9 bases between. Germline V CDR1 and CDR2: SGHRS, YFSETQ. The CDR3 DNA follows: TGCGCCAGCATGCAGCAGTTGAACACTGAAGCTTTCTTT. Its protein product is CASMQQLNTEAFF. Full variable domain (missing parts from reference TRBV5-1 and TRBJ1-1): KAGVTQTPRYLIKTRGQQVTLSCSPISGHRSVSWYQQTPGQGLQFLFEYFSETQRNKGNFPGRFSGRQFSNSRSEMNVSTLELGDSALYLCASMQQLNTEAFFGQGTRLTVV.

The chain's CDR3 is CASSQDQGRVTEQFF. The CDR3 DNA reads as TGCGCCAGCAGCCAAGATCAAGGTCGGGTGACTGAGCAGTTCTTC. This rearrangement joins TRBV4-1 to TRBJ2-1; no clear D. CDR1 MGHRA and CDR2 YSYEKL come from the germline V gene. Trimming removed 0 bases at V and 9 bases at J, with 15 bases between. The CDR3 extends over 15 amino acids.

The chain recombines TRBV25-1 with TRBJ1-4, with D possibly TRBD1 on 5 matching bases. Germline assignment: CDR1 MGHDK and CDR2 SYGVNS. The V end lost 3 bases, the J end lost 7 bases, and 12 bases lay between the germline ends. The CDR3 spans 14 residues. The CDR3, as DNA: TGTGCCAGCAGTGAGGGCAGGGTAGTTGAAAAACTGTTTTTT. Protein sequence: CASSEGRVVEKLFF.

The genes are TRBV5-6 and TRBJ2-5; D may be TRBD1 (5 bases). Germline-derived CDR1 and CDR2 are SGHDT and YYEEEE. Trimming shortened V by 0 bases and J by 1 base, and 7 bases separated the two germline ends. The CDR3 contains 14 residues. In nucleotides, the CDR3 is TGTGCCAGCAGCTTGGCCAGGGCCCAAGAGACCCAGTACTTC. Translating gives CASSLARAQETQYF.

The gene calls are TRBV5-1 and TRBJ2-3, with 8 bases lining up with TRBD1. The CDR3 has 14 residues. Unmatched junction bases numbered 5, after V lost 7 bases and J lost 1 base. CDR1 SGHRS and CDR2 YFSETQ come from the germline V gene. CDR3 sequence (DNA): TGCGCCAGCTCCGGGGGACAGGGCACAGATACGCAGTATTTT. Translating gives CASSGGQGTDTQYF.

For the CDR3, the DNA is TGTGCCAGCAGCGTAGGGACCGGGGGGCAAGAGACCCAGTACTTC. Amino acids: CASSVGTGGQETQYF. V usage is TRBV9 and J usage is TRBJ2-5, with 7 bases matching TRBD2. The CDR3 runs 15 residues. CDR1 SGDLS and CDR2 YYNGEE come from the germline V gene. V trimming: 0 bases; J trimming: 2 bases; junction bases outside the gene matches: 4.

The CDR3 reads CATSRDGRQGGSQYF. CDR3 sequence (DNA): TGTGCCACCAGCAGAGATGGACGGCAGGGGGGGTCCCAGTACTTC. This chain links TRBV15 with TRBJ2-5, with D perhaps given as TRBD1 or TRBD2 (7 bases each). This CDR3 is 15 amino acids long. CDR1 is LNHNV, CDR2 YYDKDF, per germline (reference sequence). V was shortened by 0 bases and J by 9 bases, with 17 bases between the two germline ends.

This clone has just one count. V gene TRBV15 combines with J gene TRBJ2-3; D is undetermined. This CDR3 has 17 residues. The germline V gene encodes CDR1 LNHNV and CDR2 YYDKDF (reference sequence). Trimming took off 2 bases at V and 1 base at J, with 16 bases between the two ends. The CDR3 coding sequence is TGTGCCACCAGCAGATCACCCCCGAAGAGCGGCACAGATACGCAGTATTTT. This encodes CATSRSPPKSGTDTQYF.